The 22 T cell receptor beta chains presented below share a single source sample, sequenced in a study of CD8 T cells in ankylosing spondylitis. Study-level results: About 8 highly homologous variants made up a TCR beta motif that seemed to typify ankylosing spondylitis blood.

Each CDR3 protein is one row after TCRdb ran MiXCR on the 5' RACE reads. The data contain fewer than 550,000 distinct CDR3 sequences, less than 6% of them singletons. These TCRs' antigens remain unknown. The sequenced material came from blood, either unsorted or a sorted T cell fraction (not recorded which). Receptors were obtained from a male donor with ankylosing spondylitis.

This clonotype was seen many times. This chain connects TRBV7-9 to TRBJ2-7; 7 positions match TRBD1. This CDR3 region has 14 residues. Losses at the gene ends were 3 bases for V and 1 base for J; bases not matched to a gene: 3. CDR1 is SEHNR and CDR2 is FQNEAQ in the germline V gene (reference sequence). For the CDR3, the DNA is TGTGCCAGCAGCTTCCAGACAGGGTCCTACGAGCAGTACTTC. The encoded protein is CASSFQTGSYEQYF.

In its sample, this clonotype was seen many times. Written as DNA, the CDR3 is TGCAGCGTTGGATTGGGGACTAGTCTCTACGAGCAGTACTTC. Protein sequence: CSVGLGTSLYEQYF. This chain uses TRBV29-1 with TRBJ2-7; 8 positions match TRBD2. There are 14 residues in the CDR3. Germline V lookup: CDR1 SQVTM, CDR2 ANQGSEA. The junction had 8 bases not matched to a gene; V was cut back by 4 bases and J by 3 bases.

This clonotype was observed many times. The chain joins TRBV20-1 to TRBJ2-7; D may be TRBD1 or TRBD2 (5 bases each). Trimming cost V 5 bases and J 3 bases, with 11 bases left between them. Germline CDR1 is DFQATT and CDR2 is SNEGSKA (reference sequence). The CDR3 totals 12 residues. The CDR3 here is CSAGTSNYEQYF. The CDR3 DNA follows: TGCAGTGCTGGGACCTCCAACTACGAGCAGTACTTC.

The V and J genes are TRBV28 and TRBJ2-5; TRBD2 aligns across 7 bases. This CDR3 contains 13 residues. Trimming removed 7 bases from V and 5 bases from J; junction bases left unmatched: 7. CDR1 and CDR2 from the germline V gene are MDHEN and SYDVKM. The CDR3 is CASTDGGSETQYF. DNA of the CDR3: TGTGCCAGCACCGACGGGGGGTCGGAGACCCAGTACTTC.

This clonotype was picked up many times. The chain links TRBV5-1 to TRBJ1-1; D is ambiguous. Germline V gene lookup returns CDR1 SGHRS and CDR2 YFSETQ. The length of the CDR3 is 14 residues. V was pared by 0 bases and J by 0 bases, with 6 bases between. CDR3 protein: CASSLVAMNTEAFF. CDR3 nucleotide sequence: TGCGCCAGCAGCTTGGTAGCAATGAACACTGAAGCTTTCTTT.

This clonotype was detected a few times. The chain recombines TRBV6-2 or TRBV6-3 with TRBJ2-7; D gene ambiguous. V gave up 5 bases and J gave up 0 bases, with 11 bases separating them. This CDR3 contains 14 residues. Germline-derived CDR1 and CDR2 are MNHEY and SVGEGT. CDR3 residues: CASSNPGISYEQYF. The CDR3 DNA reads TGTGCCAGCAGTAACCCTGGCATCTCCTACGAGCAGTACTTC.

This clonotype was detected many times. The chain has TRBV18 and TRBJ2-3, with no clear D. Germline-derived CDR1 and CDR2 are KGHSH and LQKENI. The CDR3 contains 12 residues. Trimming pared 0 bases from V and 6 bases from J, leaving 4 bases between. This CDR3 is CASSPPVDTQYF. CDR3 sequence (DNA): TGTGCCAGCTCACCACCGGTGGATACGCAGTATTTT.

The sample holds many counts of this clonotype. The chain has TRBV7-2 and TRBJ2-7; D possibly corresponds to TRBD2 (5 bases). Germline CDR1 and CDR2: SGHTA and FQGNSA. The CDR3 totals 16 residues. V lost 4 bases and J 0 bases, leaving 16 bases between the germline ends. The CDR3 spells CASSSPEGSVSYEQYF. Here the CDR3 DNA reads TGTGCCAGCAGCTCCCCCGAAGGGAGCGTCTCCTACGAGCAGTACTTC. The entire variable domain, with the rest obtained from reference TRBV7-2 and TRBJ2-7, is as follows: GAGVSQSPSNKVTEKGKDVELRCDPISGHTALYWYRQSLGQGLEFLIYFQGNSAPDKSGLPSDRFSAERTGGSVSTLTIQRTQQEDSAVYLCASSSPEGSVSYEQYFGPGTRLTVT.

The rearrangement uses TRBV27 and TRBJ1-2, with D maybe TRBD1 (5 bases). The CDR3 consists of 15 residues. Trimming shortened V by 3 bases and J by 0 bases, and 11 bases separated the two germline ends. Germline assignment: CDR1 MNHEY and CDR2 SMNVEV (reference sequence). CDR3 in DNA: TGTGCCAGCAGTTTTAAAGGACACGCTAACTATGGCTACACCTTC. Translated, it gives CASSFKGHANYGYTF.

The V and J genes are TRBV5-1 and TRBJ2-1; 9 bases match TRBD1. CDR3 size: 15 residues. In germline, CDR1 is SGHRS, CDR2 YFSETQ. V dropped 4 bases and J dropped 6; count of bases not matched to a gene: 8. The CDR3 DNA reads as TGCGCCAGCAGCCGACAGGGGGGGATAGGCAATGAGCAGTTCTTC. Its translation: CASSRQGGIGNEQFF.

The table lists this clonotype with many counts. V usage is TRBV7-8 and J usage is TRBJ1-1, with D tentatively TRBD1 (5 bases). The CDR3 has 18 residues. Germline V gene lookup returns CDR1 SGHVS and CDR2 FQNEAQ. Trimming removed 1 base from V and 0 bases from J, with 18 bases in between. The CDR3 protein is CASSLERQHRIMNTEAFF. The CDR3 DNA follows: TGTGCCAGCAGCTTAGAACGACAGCACCGAATAATGAACACTGAAGCTTTCTTT.

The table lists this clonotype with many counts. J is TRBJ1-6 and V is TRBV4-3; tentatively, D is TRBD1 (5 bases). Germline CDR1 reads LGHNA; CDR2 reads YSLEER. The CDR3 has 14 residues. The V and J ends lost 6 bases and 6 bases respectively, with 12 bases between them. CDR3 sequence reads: CASRGPGLNSPLHF. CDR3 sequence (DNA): TGCGCCAGCAGGGGGCCCGGCCTTAATTCACCCCTCCACTTT.

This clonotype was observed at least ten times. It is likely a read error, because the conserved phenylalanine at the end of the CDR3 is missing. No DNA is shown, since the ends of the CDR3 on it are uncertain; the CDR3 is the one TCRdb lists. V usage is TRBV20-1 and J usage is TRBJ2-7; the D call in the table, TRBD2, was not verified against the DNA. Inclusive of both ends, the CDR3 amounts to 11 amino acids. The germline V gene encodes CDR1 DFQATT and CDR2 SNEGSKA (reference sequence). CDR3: CSARDGRSEGL.

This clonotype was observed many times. The CDR3 DNA sequence: TGCAGCTTTAAAAAGGGGGCTCTCACTGAAGCTTTCTTT. This codes for CSFKKGALTEAFF. The chain is built from TRBV29-1 and TRBJ1-1; 7 bases agree with TRBD1. The CDR3 length is 13 residues. The ends lost 8 bases at V and 4 bases at J; junction bases unmatched: 10. Per the germline V gene, CDR1 is SQVTM and CDR2 is ANQGSEA.

DNA of the CDR3: TGTGCCAGCTCACCGACCACGGGACAGGGACGAAGGTCTTTCTTT. Protein: CASSPTTGQGRRSFF. The J gene is TRBJ1-1, the V gene TRBV18, with 9 bases identical to TRBD1. Germline V gene sequence: CDR1 KGHSH, CDR2 LQKENI. The V gene end was trimmed by 3 bases and the J gene end by 12 bases; junction bases not matched to a gene: 14. The CDR3 has 15 residues. Looking up the rest from reference TRBV18 and TRBJ1-1 gives the full variable domain: NAGVMQNPRHLVRRRGQEARLRCSPMKGHSHVYWYRQLPEEGLKFMVYLQKENIIDESGMPKERFSAEFPKEGPSILRIQQVVRGDSAAYFCASSPTTGQGRRSFFGQGTRLTVV.

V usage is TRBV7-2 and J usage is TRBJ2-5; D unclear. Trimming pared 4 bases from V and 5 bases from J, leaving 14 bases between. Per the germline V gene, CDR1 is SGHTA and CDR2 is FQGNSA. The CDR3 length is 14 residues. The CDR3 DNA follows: TGTGCCAGCAGCTCCGACATCCTAGGGGAGACCCAGTACTTC. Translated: CASSSDILGETQYF.

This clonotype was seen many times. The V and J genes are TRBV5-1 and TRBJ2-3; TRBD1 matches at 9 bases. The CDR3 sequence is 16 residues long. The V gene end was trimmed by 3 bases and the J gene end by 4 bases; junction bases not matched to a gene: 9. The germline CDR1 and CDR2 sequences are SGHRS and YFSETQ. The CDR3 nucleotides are TGCGCCAGCAGCTATACCGGACAGGGGATAGCAGATACGCAGTATTTT. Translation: CASSYTGQGIADTQYF.

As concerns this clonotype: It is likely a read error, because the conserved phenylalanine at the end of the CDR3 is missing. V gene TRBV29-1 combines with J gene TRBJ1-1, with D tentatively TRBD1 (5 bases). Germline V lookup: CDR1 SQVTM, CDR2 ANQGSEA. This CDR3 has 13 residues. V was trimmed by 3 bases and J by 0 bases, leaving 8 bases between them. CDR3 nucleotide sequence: TGCAGCGTTGAGGGCAGGGTGAACACTGAAGCTTTCCTT. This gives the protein CSVEGRVNTEAFL.

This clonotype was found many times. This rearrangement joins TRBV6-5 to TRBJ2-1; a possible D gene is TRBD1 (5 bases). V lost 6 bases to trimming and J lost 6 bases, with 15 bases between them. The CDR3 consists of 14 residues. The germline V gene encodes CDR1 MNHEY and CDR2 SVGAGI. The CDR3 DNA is TGTGCCAGCAGATTAGCCCTCAGGGCCAATGAGCAGTTCTTC. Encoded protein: CASRLALRANEQFF.

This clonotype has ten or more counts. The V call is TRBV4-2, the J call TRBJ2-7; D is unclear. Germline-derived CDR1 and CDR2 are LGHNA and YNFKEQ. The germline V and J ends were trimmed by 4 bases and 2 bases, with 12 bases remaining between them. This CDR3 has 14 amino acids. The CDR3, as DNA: TGTGCCAGCAGCCCTAGGGTCCCAACCTACGAGCAGTACTTC. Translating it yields CASSPRVPTYEQYF.

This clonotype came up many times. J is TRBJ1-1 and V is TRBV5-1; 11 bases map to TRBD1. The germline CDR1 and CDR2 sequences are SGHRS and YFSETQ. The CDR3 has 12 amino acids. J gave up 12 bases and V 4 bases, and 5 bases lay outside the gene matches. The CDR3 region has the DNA TGCGCCAGCAGCCCCGGACAGGGGGCTCCTTTCTTT. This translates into CASSPGQGAPFF.

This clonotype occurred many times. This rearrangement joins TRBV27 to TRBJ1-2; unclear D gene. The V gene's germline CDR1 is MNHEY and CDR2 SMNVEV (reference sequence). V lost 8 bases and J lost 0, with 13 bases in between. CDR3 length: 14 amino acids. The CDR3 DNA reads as TGTGCCAGCCTAGACCGCTCCTCTAACTATGGCTACACCTTC. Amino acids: CASLDRSSNYGYTF.